This TCR beta chain was recovered during a study of blood T cell repertoires in COVID-19. Whole-study context: COVID-19 samples, acute and convalescent, were from the United States, Italy and Spain. From T cells, B-cell-depleted T cells, or PBMCs came the material, which was cDNA or gDNA.

CDR1 is KGHSH, CDR2 LQKENI, per germline. The V gene lost 3 bases and the J gene lost 7 bases, with 12 bases spanning the gap. The CDR3 runs 13 residues. Original methodology: How many nucleated cells were present was estimated from reference gene primer amplification. This table comes from immunoSEQ multiplex PCR, and its TCRdb copy is limited to in-frame clones, with some not included. Clonal size and the V and J genes are those of that table, whereas D and trimming came from the DNA. Of 250,000 or so clones listed, 88% were seen once; the top ten hold roughly 6%. The sequence was obtained from a woman younger than 45 with COVID-19, enrolled during active disease. The sequenced sample consisted of peripheral blood. The chain combines TRBV18 with TRBJ1-1; the D gene is possibly TRBD1 (5 bases). The CDR3 reads CASSPGRGGEAFF. The CDR3, as DNA: TGTGCCAGCTCACCGGGGAGGGGCGGTGAAGCTTTCTTT. The whole variable domain, filled in from reference TRBV18 and TRBJ1-1, reads NAGVMQNPRHLVRRRGQEARLRCSPMKGHSHVYWYRQLPEEGLKFMVYLQKENIIDESGMPKERFSAEFPKEGPSILRIQQVVRGDSAAYFCASSPGRGGEAFFGQGTRLTVV.